The clone carrying this TCR beta chain was seen more than once but under ten times. The data originate from a study of blood T cell repertoires in COVID-19. In the study overall: Sites in the United States, Italy and Spain provided acute and convalescent COVID-19 samples. PBMCs, B-cell-depleted T cells, or T cells were the source of the cDNA or gDNA that made up the material.

The CDR3 totals 14 residues. CDR1 and CDR2 (germline): MNHEY, SVGAGI. J was trimmed by 6 bases and V by 4 bases; bases with no gene match: 5. The assay was immunoSEQ multiplex PCR, and TCRdb's table has in-frame clones only and misses some. This table holds over 95,000 clones, around 85% found once. The rearrangement uses TRBV6-5 and TRBJ1-5; 8 bases are shared with TRBD1. This clonotype was obtained from a human donor in a cohort sampled during active COVID-19. The sequencing sample was made of peripheral blood. The CDR3 DNA is TGTGCCAGCAGTTTGGACAGGGTGGGTCAGCCCCAGCATTTT. Protein sequence: CASSLDRVGQPQHF.